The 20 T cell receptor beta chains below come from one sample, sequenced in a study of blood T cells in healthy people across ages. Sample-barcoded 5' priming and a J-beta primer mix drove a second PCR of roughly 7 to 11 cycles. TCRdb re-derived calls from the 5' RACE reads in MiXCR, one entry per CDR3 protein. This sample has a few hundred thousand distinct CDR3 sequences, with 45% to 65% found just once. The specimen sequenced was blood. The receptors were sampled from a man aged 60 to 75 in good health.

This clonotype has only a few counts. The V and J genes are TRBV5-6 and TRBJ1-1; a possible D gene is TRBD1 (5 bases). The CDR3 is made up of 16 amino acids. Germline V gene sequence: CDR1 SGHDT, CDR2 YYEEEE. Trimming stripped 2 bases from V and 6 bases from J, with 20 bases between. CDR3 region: CASSFSLGRGGAEAFF. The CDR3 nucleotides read TGTGCCAGCAGCTTCTCCCTTGGTCGGGGAGGGGCTGAAGCTTTCTTT.

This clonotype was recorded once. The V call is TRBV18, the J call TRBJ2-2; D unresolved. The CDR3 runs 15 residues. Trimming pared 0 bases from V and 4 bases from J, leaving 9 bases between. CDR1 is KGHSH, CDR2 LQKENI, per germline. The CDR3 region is CASSPPSRRTGELFF. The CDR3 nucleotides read TGTGCCAGCTCACCACCGTCCCGTCGCACCGGGGAGCTGTTTTTT.

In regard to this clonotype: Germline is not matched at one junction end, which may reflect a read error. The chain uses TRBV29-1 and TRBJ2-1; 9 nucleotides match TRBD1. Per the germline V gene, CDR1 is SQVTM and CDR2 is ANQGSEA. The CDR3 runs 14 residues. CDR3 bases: TGTAGCGTTGAAGTTAACAGGGGGCACAATGAGCAGTTCTTC. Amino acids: CSVEVNRGHNEQFF.

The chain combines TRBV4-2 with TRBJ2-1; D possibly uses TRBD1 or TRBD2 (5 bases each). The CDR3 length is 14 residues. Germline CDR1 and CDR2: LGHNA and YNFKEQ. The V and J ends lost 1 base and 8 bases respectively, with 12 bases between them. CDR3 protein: CASSQASGQYEQFF. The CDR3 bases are TGTGCCAGCAGCCAAGCTTCGGGGCAGTATGAGCAGTTCTTC.

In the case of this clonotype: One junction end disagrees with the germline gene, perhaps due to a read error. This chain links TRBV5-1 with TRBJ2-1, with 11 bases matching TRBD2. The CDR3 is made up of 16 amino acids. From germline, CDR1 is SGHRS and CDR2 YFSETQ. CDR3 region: CASNLATSGKYNEQFF. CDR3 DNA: TGCGCCAGCAACTTGGCGACTAGCGGGAAATACAATGAGCAGTTCTTC.

CDR3 amino acids: CASSESKGTMNRYF. CDR3 nucleotide sequence: TGCGCCAGCAGTGAGTCGAAGGGGACTATGAATAGGTACTTC. The chain couples TRBV10-2 to TRBJ2-7; TRBD2 matches 7 bases. With V trimmed by 0 bases and J by 12 bases, 11 bases remained unmatched. This CDR3 is 14 amino acids long. The V gene's germline CDR1 is WSHSY and CDR2 SAAADI.

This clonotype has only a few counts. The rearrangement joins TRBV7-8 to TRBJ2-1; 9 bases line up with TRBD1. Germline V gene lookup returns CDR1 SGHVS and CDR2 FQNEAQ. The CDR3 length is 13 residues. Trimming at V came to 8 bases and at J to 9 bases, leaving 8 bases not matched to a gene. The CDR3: CASSIDRGGEQFF. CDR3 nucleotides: TGTGCCAGCTCAATCGACAGGGGGGGTGAGCAGTTCTTC.

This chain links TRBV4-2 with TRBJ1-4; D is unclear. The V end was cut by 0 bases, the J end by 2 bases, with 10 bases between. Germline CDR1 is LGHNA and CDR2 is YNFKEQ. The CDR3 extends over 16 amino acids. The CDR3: CASSQDSRVTNEKLFF. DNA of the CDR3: TGTGCCAGCAGCCAAGACTCACGAGTTACTAATGAAAAACTGTTTTTT.

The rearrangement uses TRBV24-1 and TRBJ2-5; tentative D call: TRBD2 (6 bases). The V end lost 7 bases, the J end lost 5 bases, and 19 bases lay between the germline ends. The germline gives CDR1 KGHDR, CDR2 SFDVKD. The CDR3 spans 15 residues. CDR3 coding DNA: TGTGCCACCAGGAAGGGCGGGGACGTACGCGAGACCCAGTACTTC. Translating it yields CATRKGGDVRETQYF.

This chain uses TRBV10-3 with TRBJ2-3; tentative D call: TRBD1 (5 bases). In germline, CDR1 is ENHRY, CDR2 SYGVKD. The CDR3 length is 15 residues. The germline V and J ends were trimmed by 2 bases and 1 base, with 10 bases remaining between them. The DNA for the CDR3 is TGTGCCATCAGTGAGCAGCAGGGTGGCACAGATACGCAGTATTTT. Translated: CAISEQQGGTDTQYF.

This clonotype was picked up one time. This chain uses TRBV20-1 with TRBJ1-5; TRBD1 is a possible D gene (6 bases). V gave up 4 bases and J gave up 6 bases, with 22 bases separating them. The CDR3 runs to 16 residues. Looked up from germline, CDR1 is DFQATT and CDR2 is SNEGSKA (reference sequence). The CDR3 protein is CSAIWNPGATGQPQHF. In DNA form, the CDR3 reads TGCAGTGCTATTTGGAACCCAGGGGCCACGGGTCAGCCCCAGCATTTT.

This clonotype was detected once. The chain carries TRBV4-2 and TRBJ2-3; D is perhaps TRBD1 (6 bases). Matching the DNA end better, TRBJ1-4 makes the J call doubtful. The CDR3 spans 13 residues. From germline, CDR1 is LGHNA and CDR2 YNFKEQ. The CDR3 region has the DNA TGTGCCAGCAGCCAAGAAGGAGGGGGGAAACTGTTTTTT. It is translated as CASSQEGGGKLFF.

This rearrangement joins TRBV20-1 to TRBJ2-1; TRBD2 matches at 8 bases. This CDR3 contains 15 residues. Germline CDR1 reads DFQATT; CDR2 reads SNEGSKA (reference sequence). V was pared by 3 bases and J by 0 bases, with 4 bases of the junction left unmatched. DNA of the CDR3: TGCAGTGCTAGCACCGGGACTAGCTCCTACAATGAGCAGTTCTTC. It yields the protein CSASTGTSSYNEQFF.

The chain's CDR3 is CASSRGTGLYEQYF. CDR3 bases: TGCGCCAGCAGCCGGGGGACAGGGCTCTACGAGCAGTACTTC. The rearrangement joins TRBV4-3 to TRBJ2-4; 9 bases are a match to TRBD1. The end of the DNA is better explained by TRBJ2-7, so the J call may be wrong. This CDR3 contains 14 residues. Germline values: CDR1 LGHNA, CDR2 YSLEER.

The CDR3 nucleotides read TGTGCCAGCAGTTACGGTCGAGCGGGAGGTGCCAAAAACATTCAGTACTTC. Translation: CASSYGRAGGAKNIQYF. This sequence joins TRBV6-2 or TRBV6-3 and TRBJ2-4; 9 bases align to TRBD2. CDR1 and CDR2 (germline): MNHEY, SVGEGT. The CDR3 consists of 17 residues. V was clipped by 2 bases and J by 1 base; unmatched bases: 6.

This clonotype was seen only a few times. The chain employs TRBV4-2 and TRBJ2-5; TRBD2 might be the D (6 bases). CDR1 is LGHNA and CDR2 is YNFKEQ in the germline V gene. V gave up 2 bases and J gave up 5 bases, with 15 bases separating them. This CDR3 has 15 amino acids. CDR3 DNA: TGTGCCAGCAGCCAACTTGGGGAGGTCGGCGAGACCCAGTACTTC. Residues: CASSQLGEVGETQYF.

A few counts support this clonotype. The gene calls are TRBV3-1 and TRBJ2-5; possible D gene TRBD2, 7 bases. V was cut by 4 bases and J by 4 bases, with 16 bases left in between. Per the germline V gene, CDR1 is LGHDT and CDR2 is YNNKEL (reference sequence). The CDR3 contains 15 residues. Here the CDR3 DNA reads TGTGCCAGCAGCCGCTTCAGGGGAGGGGTAGAGACCCAGTACTTC. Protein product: CASSRFRGGVETQYF.

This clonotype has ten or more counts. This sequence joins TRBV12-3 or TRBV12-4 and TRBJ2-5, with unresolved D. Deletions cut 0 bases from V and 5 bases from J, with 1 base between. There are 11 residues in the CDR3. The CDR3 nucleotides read TGTGCCAGCAGTTTAGCGGAGACCCAGTACTTC. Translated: CASSLAETQYF.

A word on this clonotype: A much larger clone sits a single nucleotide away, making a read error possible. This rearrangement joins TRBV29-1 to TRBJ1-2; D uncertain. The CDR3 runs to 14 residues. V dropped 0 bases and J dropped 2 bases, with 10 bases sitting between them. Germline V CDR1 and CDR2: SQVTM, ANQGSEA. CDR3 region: CSVEDAAQNYGYTF. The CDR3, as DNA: TGCAGCGTTGAAGATGCAGCGCAGAACTATGGCTACACCTTC.

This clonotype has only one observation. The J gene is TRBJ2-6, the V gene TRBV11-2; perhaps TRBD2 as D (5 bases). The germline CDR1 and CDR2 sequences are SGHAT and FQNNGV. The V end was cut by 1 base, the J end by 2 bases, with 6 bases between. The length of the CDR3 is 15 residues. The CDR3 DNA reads TGTGCCAGCAGCTTAGCGGGAACTGGGGCCAACGTCCTGACTTTC. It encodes CASSLAGTGANVLTF.